This T cell receptor (beta chain) was obtained from a study of blood T cell repertoires in COVID-19. Whole-study context: Samples of COVID-19 (acute and convalescent) were obtained from the United States, Italy and Spain.

During active infection, Seattle patients enrolled and were then monitored through disease. Germline V lookup: CDR1 LNHDA, CDR2 SQIVND (reference sequence). The CDR3 is 13 amino acids. Losses at the gene ends were 4 bases for V and 8 bases for J; bases not matched to a gene: 5. This clone was seen only once. Here immunoSEQ multiplex PCR was the method, and the copy in TCRdb shows in-frame clones only, minus some. The sample has under 350,000 clones, around 92% seen once. The clonotype was recovered from a woman aged 30 to 39 with COVID-19, enrolled during active disease. Sequencing was done on a sample of peripheral blood. This rearrangement joins TRBV19 to TRBJ1-2; TRBD1 aligns across 9 bases. CDR3 sequence reads: CASSTGQGTGYTF. CDR3 in DNA: TGTGCCAGTAGTACGGGACAGGGTACCGGCTACACCTTC.